This T cell receptor (beta chain) is from a study of shared clonotypes between healthy human individuals. The sample holds a few counts of this clone. Subsets obtained from CD4+ cells comprised CD45RA+ naive and CD45RA-negative memory cells. The germline V gene has CDR1 MDHEN and CDR2 SYDVKM. Deletions cut 2 bases from V and 7 bases from J, with 8 bases between. The CDR3 consists of 12 residues. The method was immunoSEQ multiplex PCR; TCRdb's version includes in-frame clones alone and lacks a portion of them. The sample holds approximately 2.1 million clones; 93% are singletons and the top ten take under 0.45%.

Material: naive CD4+ T cells from PBMCs. As to subset: CD45RA+ positively selected. The sequence derives from a man aged 18-30 years in good health. Some clones in this sample may be carry-over from other donors' samples. The rearrangement joins TRBV28 to TRBJ1-2; D gene unclear. The CDR3 sequence: CASSLTSSGYTF. For the CDR3, the DNA is TGTGCCAGCAGTTTAACCAGTAGTGGCTACACCTTC.